This T cell receptor beta chain derives from a study of shared clonotypes between healthy human individuals. A word on this clone: Its antigen is still unknown.

Germline assignment: CDR1 SGHTA and CDR2 FQGTGA. V was clipped by 1 base and J by 5 bases, with 12 bases between them. The CDR3 has 15 residues. The table came from immunoSEQ multiplex PCR; TCRdb's copy has only in-frame clones and leaves some out. The repertoire has 950,000 to 1,100,000 clones, approximately 76% of them found once; the top ten carry around 1.5%. Donors comprised only Caucasian adults living in Nashville, Tennessee. Naive CD4+ cells were CD45RA-selected; the remaining cells were memory. Points from the study as a whole: Exclusively blood specimens were collected; tissue repertoires likely differ. Generation probabilities were higher for clonotypes shared across all four sorted-subset donors than for unshared ones.

The receptor was isolated from a man aged 18 to 35 in good health. The V call is TRBV7-3, the J call TRBJ1-5, with D perhaps matching TRBD1 (6 bases). The sample consisted of memory CD4+ T cells sorted from blood. The subset was: CD45RA-negative fraction. CDR3 region: CASSLKRAGDQPQHF. CDR3 coding DNA: TGTGCCAGCAGCTTAAAAAGGGCAGGGGATCAGCCCCAGCATTTT.